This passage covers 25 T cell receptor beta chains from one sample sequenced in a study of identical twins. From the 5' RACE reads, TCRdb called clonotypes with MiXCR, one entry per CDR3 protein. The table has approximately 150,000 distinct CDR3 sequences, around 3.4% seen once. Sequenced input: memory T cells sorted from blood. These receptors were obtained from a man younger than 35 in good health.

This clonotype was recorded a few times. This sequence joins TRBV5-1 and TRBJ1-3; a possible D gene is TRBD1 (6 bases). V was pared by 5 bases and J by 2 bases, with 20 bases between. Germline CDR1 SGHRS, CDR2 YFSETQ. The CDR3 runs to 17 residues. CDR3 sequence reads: CASRRDTGRGAGNTIYF. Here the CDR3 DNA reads TGCGCCAGCAGGAGGGATACCGGTAGGGGGGCTGGAAACACCATATATTTT.

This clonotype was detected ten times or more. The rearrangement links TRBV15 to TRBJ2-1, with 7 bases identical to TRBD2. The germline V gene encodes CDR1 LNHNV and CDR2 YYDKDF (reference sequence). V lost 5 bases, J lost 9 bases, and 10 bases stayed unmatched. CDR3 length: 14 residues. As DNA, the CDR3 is TGTGCCACCAGCGAGCGGGAAAAGTGGCGTGAGCAGTTCTTC. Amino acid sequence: CATSEREKWREQFF.

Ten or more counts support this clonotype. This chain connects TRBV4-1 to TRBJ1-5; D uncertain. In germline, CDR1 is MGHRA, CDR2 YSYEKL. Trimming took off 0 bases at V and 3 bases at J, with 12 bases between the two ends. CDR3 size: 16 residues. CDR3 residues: CASSQDWQAINQPQHF. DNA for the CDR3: TGCGCCAGCAGCCAAGATTGGCAGGCTATCAATCAGCCCCAGCATTTT.

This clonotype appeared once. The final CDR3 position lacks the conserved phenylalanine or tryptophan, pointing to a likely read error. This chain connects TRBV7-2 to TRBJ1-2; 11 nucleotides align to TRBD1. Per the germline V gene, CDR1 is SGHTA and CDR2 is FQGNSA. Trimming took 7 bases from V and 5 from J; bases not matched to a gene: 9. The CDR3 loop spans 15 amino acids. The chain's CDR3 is CASILERDRGYGYTS. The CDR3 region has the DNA TGTGCCAGCATCCTTGAAAGGGACAGGGGGTATGGCTACACCTCC.

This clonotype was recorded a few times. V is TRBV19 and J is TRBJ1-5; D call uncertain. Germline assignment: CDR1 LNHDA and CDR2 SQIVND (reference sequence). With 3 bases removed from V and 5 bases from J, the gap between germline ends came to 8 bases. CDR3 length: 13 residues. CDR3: CASSIQADQPQHF. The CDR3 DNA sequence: TGTGCCAGTAGTATCCAGGCAGATCAGCCCCAGCATTTT.

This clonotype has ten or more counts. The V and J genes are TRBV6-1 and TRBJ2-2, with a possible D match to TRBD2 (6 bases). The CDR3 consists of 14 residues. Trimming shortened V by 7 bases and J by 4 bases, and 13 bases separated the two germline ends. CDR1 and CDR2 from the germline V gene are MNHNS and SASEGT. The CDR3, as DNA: TGTGCCAGCAAACTACTAGCACCCACCGGGGAGCTGTTTTTT. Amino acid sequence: CASKLLAPTGELFF.

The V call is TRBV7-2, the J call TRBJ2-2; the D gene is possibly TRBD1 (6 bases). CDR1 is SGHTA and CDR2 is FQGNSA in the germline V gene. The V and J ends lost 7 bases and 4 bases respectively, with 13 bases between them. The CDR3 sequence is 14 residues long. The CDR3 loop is CASTSTGSTGELFF. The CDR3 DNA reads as TGTGCCAGCACCAGTACAGGGAGCACCGGGGAGCTGTTTTTT.

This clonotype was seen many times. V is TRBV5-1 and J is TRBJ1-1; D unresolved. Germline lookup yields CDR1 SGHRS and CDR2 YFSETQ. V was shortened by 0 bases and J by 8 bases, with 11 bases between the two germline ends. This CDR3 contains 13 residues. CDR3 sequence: CASSLAQQYEAFF. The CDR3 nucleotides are TGCGCCAGCAGCTTGGCGCAGCAATACGAAGCTTTCTTT.

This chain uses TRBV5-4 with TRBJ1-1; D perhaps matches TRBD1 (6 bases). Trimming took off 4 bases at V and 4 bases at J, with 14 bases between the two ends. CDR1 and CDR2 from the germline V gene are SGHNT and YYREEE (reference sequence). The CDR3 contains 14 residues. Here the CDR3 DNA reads TGTGCCAGCAGCCAGCGGGTGGGGGCCACTGAAGCTTTCTTT. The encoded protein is CASSQRVGATEAFF.

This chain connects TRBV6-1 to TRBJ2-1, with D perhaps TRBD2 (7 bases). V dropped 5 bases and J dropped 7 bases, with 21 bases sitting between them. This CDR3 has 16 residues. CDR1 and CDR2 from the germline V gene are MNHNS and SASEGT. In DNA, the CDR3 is TGTGCCAGCAGTCAACTAGGGGGAGGGGGGATTAATGAGCAGTTCTTC. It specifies CASSQLGGGGINEQFF.

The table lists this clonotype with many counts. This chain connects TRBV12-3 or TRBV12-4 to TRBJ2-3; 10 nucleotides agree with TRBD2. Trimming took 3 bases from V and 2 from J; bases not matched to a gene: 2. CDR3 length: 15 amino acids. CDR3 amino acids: CASSFTSGNTDTQYF. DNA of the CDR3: TGTGCCAGCAGTTTTACTAGCGGGAACACAGATACGCAGTATTTT.

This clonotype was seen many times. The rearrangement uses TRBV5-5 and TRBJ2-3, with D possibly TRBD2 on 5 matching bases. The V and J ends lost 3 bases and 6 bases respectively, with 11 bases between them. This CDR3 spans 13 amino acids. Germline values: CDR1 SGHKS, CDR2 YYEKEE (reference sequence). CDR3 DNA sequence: TGTGCCAGCAGCTCCCCCCCGGGGGATACGCAGTATTTT. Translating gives CASSSPPGDTQYF.

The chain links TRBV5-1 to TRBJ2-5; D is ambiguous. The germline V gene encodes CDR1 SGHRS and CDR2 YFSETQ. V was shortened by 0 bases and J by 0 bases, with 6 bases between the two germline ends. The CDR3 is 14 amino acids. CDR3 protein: CASSLAGNQETQYF. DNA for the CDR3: TGCGCCAGCAGCTTGGCGGGCAACCAAGAGACCCAGTACTTC.

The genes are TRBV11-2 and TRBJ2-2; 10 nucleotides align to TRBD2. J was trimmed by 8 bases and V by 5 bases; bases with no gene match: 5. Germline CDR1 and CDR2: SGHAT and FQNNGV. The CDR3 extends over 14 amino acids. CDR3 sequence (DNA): TGTGCCAGCAGCCCAACTAGCGGGACTGGGGAGCTGTTTTTT. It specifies CASSPTSGTGELFF.

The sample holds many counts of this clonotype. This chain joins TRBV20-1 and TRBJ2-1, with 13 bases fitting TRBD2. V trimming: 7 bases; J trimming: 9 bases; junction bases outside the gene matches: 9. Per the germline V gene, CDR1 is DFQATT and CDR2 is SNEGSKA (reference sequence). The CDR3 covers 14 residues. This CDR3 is CSVKLAGGPGEQFF. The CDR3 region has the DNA TGCAGTGTTAAACTAGCGGGAGGGCCAGGTGAGCAGTTCTTC.

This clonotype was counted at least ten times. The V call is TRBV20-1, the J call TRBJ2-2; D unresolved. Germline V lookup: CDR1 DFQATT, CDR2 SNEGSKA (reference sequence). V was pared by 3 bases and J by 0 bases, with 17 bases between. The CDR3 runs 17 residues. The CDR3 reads CSASILSQSANTGELFF. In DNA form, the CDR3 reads TGCAGTGCTAGTATACTATCCCAGTCCGCGAACACCGGGGAGCTGTTTTTT.

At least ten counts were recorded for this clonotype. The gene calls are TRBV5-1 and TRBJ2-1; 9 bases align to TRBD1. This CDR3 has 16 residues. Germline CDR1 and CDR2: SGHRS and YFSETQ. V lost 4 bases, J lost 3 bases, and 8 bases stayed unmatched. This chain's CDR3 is CASSLYRDRDYNEQFF. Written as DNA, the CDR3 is TGCGCCAGCAGCCTTTACCGGGACAGGGACTACAATGAGCAGTTCTTC.

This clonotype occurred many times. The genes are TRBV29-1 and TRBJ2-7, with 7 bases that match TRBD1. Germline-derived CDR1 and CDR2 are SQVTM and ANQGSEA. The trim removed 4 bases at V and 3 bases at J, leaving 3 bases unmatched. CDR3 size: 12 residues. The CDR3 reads CSVGDRDYEQYF. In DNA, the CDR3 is TGCAGCGTTGGTGACAGGGACTACGAGCAGTACTTC.

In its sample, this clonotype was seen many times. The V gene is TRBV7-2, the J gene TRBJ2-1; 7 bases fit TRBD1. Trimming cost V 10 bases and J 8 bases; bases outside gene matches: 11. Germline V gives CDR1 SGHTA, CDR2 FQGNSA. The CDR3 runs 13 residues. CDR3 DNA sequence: TGTGCCACTTCGGGGCAGGGGGTCGATGAGCAGTTCTTC. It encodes CATSGQGVDEQFF.

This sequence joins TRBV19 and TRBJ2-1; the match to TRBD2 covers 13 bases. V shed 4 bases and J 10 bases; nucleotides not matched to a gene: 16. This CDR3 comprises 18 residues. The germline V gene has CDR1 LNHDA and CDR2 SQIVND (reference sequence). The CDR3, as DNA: TGTGCCAGTAGTACGGGACTAGCGGGAACGACACAAAGAATGGAGCAGTTCTTC. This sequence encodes CASSTGLAGTTQRMEQFF.

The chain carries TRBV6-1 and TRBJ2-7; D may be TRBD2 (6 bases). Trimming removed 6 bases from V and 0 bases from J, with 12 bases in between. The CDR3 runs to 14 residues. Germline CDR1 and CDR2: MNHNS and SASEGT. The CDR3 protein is CASRPRLDSYEQYV. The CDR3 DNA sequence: TGTGCCAGCAGGCCCAGACTAGACTCCTACGAGCAGTACGTC.

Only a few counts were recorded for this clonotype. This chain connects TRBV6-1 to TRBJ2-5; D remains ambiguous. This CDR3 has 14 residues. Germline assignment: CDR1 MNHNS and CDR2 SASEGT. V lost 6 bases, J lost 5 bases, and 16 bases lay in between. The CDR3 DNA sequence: TGTGCCAGCAGCGACCGGGCCCCAAGGGAGACCCAGTACTTC. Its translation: CASSDRAPRETQYF.

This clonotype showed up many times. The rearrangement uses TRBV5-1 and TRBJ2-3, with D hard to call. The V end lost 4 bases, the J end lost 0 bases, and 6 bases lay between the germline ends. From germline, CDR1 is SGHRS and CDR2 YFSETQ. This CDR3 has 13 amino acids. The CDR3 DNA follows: TGCGCCAGCAGCGGATCTAGCACAGATACGCAGTATTTT. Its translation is CASSGSSTDTQYF.

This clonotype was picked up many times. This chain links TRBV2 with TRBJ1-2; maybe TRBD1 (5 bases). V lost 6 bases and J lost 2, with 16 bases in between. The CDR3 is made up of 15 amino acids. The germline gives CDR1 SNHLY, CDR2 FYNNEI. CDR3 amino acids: CASRPGGTFNYGYTF. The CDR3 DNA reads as TGTGCCAGCAGGCCTGGCGGGACGTTCAACTATGGCTACACCTTC.

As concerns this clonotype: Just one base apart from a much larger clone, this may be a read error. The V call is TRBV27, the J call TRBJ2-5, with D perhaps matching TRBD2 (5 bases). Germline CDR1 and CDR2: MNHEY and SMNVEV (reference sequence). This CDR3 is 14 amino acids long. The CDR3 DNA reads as TGTGCCAGCAGTTTAGCGGAGCGGCAAGAGACCCAGAACTTC. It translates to CASSLAERQETQNF.